This TCR beta chain was retrieved from a study of control samples from healthy donors and cancer patients. TCRdb's copy holds only in-frame clones and misses some; the assay was immunoSEQ multiplex PCR. The table includes 71,000 or so clones, 89% detected once. This sequence was found in a man aged 60 to 69 with lung cancer. The sequencing sample was made of PBMCs.

The CDR3 sequence is CASILGGTVITNGYTF. CDR3 DNA sequence: TGTGCCAGCATCTTAGGGGGGACGGTAATAACTAATGGCTACACCTTC. V is TRBV5-6 and J is TRBJ1-2; a weak D match, TRBD1 (6 bases). Per germline, CDR1 SGHDT and CDR2 YYEEEE. V gave up 6 bases and J gave up 6 bases, with 24 bases separating them. CDR3 length: 16 residues.